Below are 26 T cell receptor beta chains sequenced from a single sample in a study of CD8+ T cells in alopecia areata. Extraction of RNA preceded its reverse transcription into cDNA, which served as the sequencing template. TCRdb keeps only in-frame clones here, not all; method: immunoSEQ multiplex PCR. The sample holds 120,000 or so clones; roughly 55% are singletons and the top ten take around 5.7%. The treatment is: oral pan-JAK inhibitor, 5-10 mg twice daily. Source: CD4+ T cells sorted from blood, taken at week 4, from a patient treated with tofacitinib. These receptors were taken from a human donor with alopecia areata.

The chain carries TRBV7-3 and TRBJ2-5; D assignment may be TRBD1 or TRBD2 (5 bases each). The V gene lost 4 bases and the J gene lost 2 bases, with 14 bases spanning the gap. Germline CDR1 and CDR2: SGHTA and FQGTGA. The CDR3 runs to 15 residues. The CDR3, as DNA: TGTGCCAGCAGCTCCACCCCGGGACGTCAAGAGACCCAGTACTTC. Protein: CASSSTPGRQETQYF.

This clone was seen more than once but under ten times. This chain uses TRBV7-2 with TRBJ2-7; 12 positions match TRBD1. V trimming: 1 base; J trimming: 3 bases; junction bases outside the gene matches: 1. Germline loops: CDR1 SGHTA, CDR2 FQGNSA. There are 15 residues in the CDR3. As DNA, the CDR3 is TGTGCCAGCAGCTTAGGGGACAGGGGGCGCTACGAGCAGTACTTC. Protein: CASSLGDRGRYEQYF.

In nucleotides, the CDR3 is TGTGCCAGCAGCTTGACAGGGGACTATGGCTACACCTTC. This translates into CASSLTGDYGYTF. The chain couples TRBV5-5 to TRBJ1-2, with TRBD1 identical over 7 bases. The CDR3 loop spans 13 amino acids. The V gene's germline CDR1 is SGHKS and CDR2 YYEKEE (reference sequence). Losses at the gene ends were 1 base for V and 3 bases for J; bases not matched to a gene: 0.

The chain has TRBV12-5 and TRBJ2-3; possible D gene TRBD1, 6 bases. Germline assignment: CDR1 LGHNT and CDR2 FRNRAP. This CDR3 has 16 amino acids. The V gene lost 1 base and the J gene lost 2 bases, with 13 bases spanning the gap. Written as DNA, the CDR3 is TGTGCTAGTGGTTTGGGACAGGTCTTGGACACAGATACGCAGTATTTT. Translating gives CASGLGQVLDTDTQYF.

V is TRBV30 and J is TRBJ1-1, with 9 bases fitting TRBD1. The V segment lost 3 bases and the J segment 7 bases; nucleotides outside the gene matches: 9. The CDR3 is made up of 14 amino acids. Germline V gives CDR1 GTSNPN, CDR2 SVGIG (reference sequence). Here the CDR3 DNA reads TGTGCCTGGAGCGCGGGACAGGGAACGAGTGAAGCTTTCTTT. Residues: CAWSAGQGTSEAFF.

The sample holds a few counts of this clone. The rearrangement links TRBV5-1 to TRBJ2-1; 8 nucleotides match TRBD2. This CDR3 is built from 15 residues. V was clipped by 4 bases and J by 8 bases; unmatched bases: 11. The germline V gene encodes CDR1 SGHRS and CDR2 YFSETQ. The CDR3 bases are TGCGCCAGCAGCCTTCCACTAGCTAGCGGGCATGAGCAGTTCTTC. Translating it yields CASSLPLASGHEQFF.

This chain connects TRBV5-1 to TRBJ2-3, with TRBD1 as a possible D gene (6 bases). CDR3 length: 16 amino acids. In germline, CDR1 is SGHRS, CDR2 YFSETQ. V lost 4 bases, J lost 0 bases, and 15 bases lay in between. CDR3 DNA: TGCGCCAGCAGCCTGGGGACGCAGGGGAGCACAGATACGCAGTATTTT. This translates into CASSLGTQGSTDTQYF.

V usage is TRBV10-3 and J usage is TRBJ1-2, with 8 bases lining up with TRBD1. The V and J ends lost 4 bases and 5 bases, in that order; junction bases with no gene match: 3. The CDR3 totals 13 residues. Looked up from germline, CDR1 is ENHRY and CDR2 is SYGVKD. This CDR3 is CAISATGGYGYTF. The CDR3 region has the DNA TGTGCCATCAGTGCCACAGGGGGATATGGCTACACCTTC.

This chain joins TRBV28 and TRBJ2-3; D is uncertain. Trimming took off 7 bases at V and 1 base at J, with 9 bases between the two ends. CDR1 is MDHEN and CDR2 is SYDVKM in the germline V gene. The CDR3 loop spans 13 amino acids. CDR3 sequence reads: CASTGAGTDTQYF. DNA for the CDR3: TGTGCCAGCACGGGCGCCGGCACAGATACGCAGTATTTT.

This rearrangement joins TRBV29-1 to TRBJ2-2; 7 bases align to TRBD1. The germline CDR1 and CDR2 sequences are SQVTM and ANQGSEA. V trimming: 4 bases; J trimming: 15 bases; junction bases outside the gene matches: 8. The CDR3 length is 11 residues. CDR3 nucleotide sequence: TGCAGCGTTGCCTTGACAGGGCTGGTGTTTTTT. Protein: CSVALTGLVFF.

V is TRBV9 and J is TRBJ2-1; D might be TRBD2 (5 bases). The germline CDR1 and CDR2 sequences are SGDLS and YYNGEE. Deletions cut 4 bases from V and 6 bases from J, with 20 bases between. CDR3 length: 16 amino acids. CDR3 nucleotide sequence: TGTGCCAGCAGCCCCTCCGGTCTAGCCGTGGTCAATGAGCAGTTCTTC. It is translated as CASSPSGLAVVNEQFF.

The rearrangement links TRBV10-3 to TRBJ2-7; the D gene is possibly TRBD1 (6 bases). The CDR3 runs to 14 residues. Looked up from germline, CDR1 is ENHRY and CDR2 is SYGVKD. V lost 4 bases and J lost 7, with 17 bases in between. The CDR3 bases are TGTGCCATCAGTGTAAGGGACACCGTTAATGAGCAGTACTTC. Translated: CAISVRDTVNEQYF.

The chain couples TRBV27 to TRBJ1-2, with TRBD1 matching over 7 bases. The CDR3 runs to 15 residues. CDR1 and CDR2 from the germline V gene are MNHEY and SMNVEV (reference sequence). The ends lost 3 bases at V and 4 bases at J; junction bases unmatched: 8. CDR3 residues: CASSLGPTGVYGYTF. The CDR3 DNA sequence: TGTGCCAGCAGTTTGGGCCCAACAGGGGTCTATGGCTACACCTTC.

This clone was detected only a few times. V is TRBV27 and J is TRBJ2-1; 7 positions match TRBD2. The V and J ends lost 6 bases and 5 bases, in that order; junction bases with no gene match: 7. Germline assignment: CDR1 MNHEY and CDR2 SMNVEV (reference sequence). The CDR3 loop spans 14 amino acids. The DNA of the CDR3 is TGTGCCAGCAGCCACTCCCGGGGGGACAATGAGCAGTTCTTC. This sequence encodes CASSHSRGDNEQFF.

This clone was counted between two and nine times. The chain carries TRBV30 and TRBJ2-3; 7 bases match TRBD2. Trimming took 5 bases from V and 10 from J; bases not matched to a gene: 6. CDR3 length: 11 residues. Germline V gives CDR1 GTSNPN, CDR2 SVGIG (reference sequence). The CDR3 bases are TGTGCCTGGGAAAGGGAGGGATCGCAGTATTTT. Residues: CAWEREGSQYF.

The table lists this clone with a count of one. V and J are TRBV10-3 and TRBJ1-2; the D gene is possibly TRBD1 (6 bases). The CDR3 runs 16 residues. Trimming removed 7 bases at V and 4 bases at J, with 22 bases between. Germline loops: CDR1 ENHRY, CDR2 SYGVKD. For the CDR3, the DNA is TGTGCCATCAAGTGGGACAACCACGCGGAGAGCTATGGCTACACCTTC. Residues: CAIKWDNHAESYGYTF.

This chain uses TRBV9 with TRBJ1-2, with TRBD1 matching over 7 bases. V trimming: 0 bases; J trimming: 7 bases; junction bases outside the gene matches: 9. Germline lookup yields CDR1 SGDLS and CDR2 YYNGEE. The CDR3 length is 15 residues. CDR3 protein: CASSVDTGASGGYTF. DNA for the CDR3: TGTGCCAGCAGCGTAGACACAGGGGCGTCAGGTGGCTACACCTTC.

This chain uses TRBV2 with TRBJ2-3; D unresolved. The CDR3 totals 14 residues. Trimming cost V 8 bases and J 3 bases, with 15 bases left between them. CDR1 SNHLY and CDR2 FYNNEI come from the germline V gene. The CDR3 loop is CASGQDEETDTQYF. CDR3 in DNA: TGTGCCAGCGGGCAGGACGAAGAGACAGATACGCAGTATTTT.

CDR3 sequence: CASSLGQTKTQYF. In nucleotides, the CDR3 is TGTGCCAGCAGCTTAGGGCAGACGAAGACCCAGTACTTC. This chain joins TRBV7-2 and TRBJ2-5; D unresolved. The V gene's germline CDR1 is SGHTA and CDR2 FQGNSA. V shed 1 base and J shed 6 bases, with 9 bases lying between them. CDR3 length: 13 residues.

V gene TRBV18 combines with J gene TRBJ1-2; D ambiguous. The CDR3 extends over 14 amino acids. Germline values: CDR1 KGHSH, CDR2 LQKENI. Trimming shortened V by 1 base and J by 4 bases, and 10 bases separated the two germline ends. CDR3 protein: CASSPRGEFYGYTF. CDR3 DNA: TGTGCCAGCTCACCACGGGGAGAATTCTATGGCTACACCTTC.

This chain links TRBV7-2 with TRBJ2-7; D not resolved. The V gene lost 5 bases and the J gene lost 0 bases, with 14 bases spanning the gap. Germline V lookup: CDR1 SGHTA, CDR2 FQGNSA. The CDR3 is made up of 15 amino acids. CDR3 in DNA: TGTGCCAGCAGCCCGGGTGGCTCGAACTCCTACGAGCAGTACTTC. As protein: CASSPGGSNSYEQYF.

J is TRBJ2-7 and V is TRBV7-2; 12 nucleotides align to TRBD2. V lost 0 bases and J lost 2; bases outside the gene matches: 5. Germline V gene sequence: CDR1 SGHTA, CDR2 FQGNSA. The CDR3 consists of 17 residues. The CDR3 spells CASSLARLAGDPYEQYF. The CDR3 bases are TGTGCCAGCAGCTTAGCGCGACTAGCGGGGGACCCCTACGAGCAGTACTTC.

This chain connects TRBV5-1 to TRBJ1-1, with 7 nucleotides matching TRBD1. J gave up 3 bases and V 2 bases, and 7 bases lay outside the gene matches. The CDR3 is made up of 15 amino acids. CDR1 SGHRS and CDR2 YFSETQ come from the germline V gene. CDR3 DNA sequence: TGCGCCAGCAGCTTAACGGCAGGGGGGGACACTGAAGCTTTCTTT. Its protein product is CASSLTAGGDTEAFF.

This chain uses TRBV18 with TRBJ1-1, with D possibly matching TRBD1 (6 bases). The V and J ends lost 4 bases and 0 bases respectively, with 12 bases between them. Germline V gives CDR1 KGHSH, CDR2 LQKENI. The CDR3 is 15 amino acids. The CDR3 sequence is CASSQEGGLNTEAFF. The CDR3 coding sequence is TGTGCCAGCTCACAGGAGGGGGGCTTGAACACTGAAGCTTTCTTT.

V and J are TRBV5-4 and TRBJ2-2; TRBD1 is a possible D gene (6 bases). CDR1 is SGHNT, CDR2 YYREEE, per germline (reference sequence). CDR3 size: 15 residues. V lost 3 bases to trimming and J lost 1 base, with 10 bases between them. CDR3 nucleotides: TGTGCCAGCAGCTCAGGGGCGGTGAACACCGGGGAGCTGTTTTTT. Protein: CASSSGAVNTGELFF.

The CDR3: CASSQGQGRRPNGYTF. The CDR3 region has the DNA TGCGCCAGCAGCCAAGGCCAGGGACGGAGGCCCAATGGCTACACCTTC. The chain recombines TRBV4-1 with TRBJ1-2; D perhaps matches TRBD1 (5 bases). The CDR3 has 16 residues. CDR1 and CDR2 (germline): MGHRA, YSYEKL. Trimming shortened V by 1 base and J by 6 bases, and 18 bases separated the two germline ends.